These T cell receptor beta chains were read from a single sample in a study of early T cells in non-severe SARS-CoV-2 infection. TCRdb reprocessed the 5' RACE reads via MiXCR and lists one record per CDR3 protein. Of approximately 83,000 distinct CDR3 sequences in the sample, around 14% were seen once. Sequenced: whole blood. The origin of the receptors is an adult who was a healthcare worker with PCR-confirmed SARS-CoV-2 infection or an uninfected control (not recorded which). CDR3s include the opening cysteine and the closing phenylalanine or tryptophan. D genes are given only for firm matches. Not all rows give a size; the values are once, few, many and, for expanded clones, a class.

-,-,TRBJ1-5,TRBV12-3/TRBV12-4,CASANSNQPQHF,TGTGCCAGCGCAAATAGCAATCAGCCCCAGCATTTT
TRBD2,many,TRBJ2-7,TRBV10-3,CAISENSGVRYEQYF,TGTGCCATCAGTGAGAATAGCGGGGTGCGCTACGAGCAGTACTTC
TRBD1,-,TRBJ2-1,TRBV29-1,CSGDRGHEQFF,TGCAGCGGAGACAGGGGTCATGAGCAGTTCTTC
-,few,TRBJ2-5,TRBV20-1,CSASFLETQYF,TGCAGTGCTAGTTTTCTAGAGACCCAGTACTTC
TRBD1,many,TRBJ2-2,TRBV6-1,CASSARTGGGTGELFF,TGTGCCAGCAGTGCGCGAACAGGGGGCGGGACCGGGGAGCTGTTTTTT
-,-,TRBJ1-4,TRBV2,CASTLLVGGSEKLFF,TGTGCCAGCACCCTCCTGGTGGGGGGTTCGGAGAAACTGTTTTTT
-,few,TRBJ1-3,TRBV9,CASGIGLRHSGNTIYF,TGTGCCAGCGGTATCGGGCTGCGCCACTCTGGAAACACCATATATTTT
-,-,TRBJ1-6,TRBV6-6,CASSYSEFTLHF,TGTGCCAGCAGTTACTCAGAATTCACCCTCCACTTT
-,-,TRBJ1-6,TRBV7-9,CASSLTNSPLHF,TGTGCCAGCAGCTTGACAAATTCACCCCTCCACTTT
-,few,TRBJ2-3,TRBV5-8,CASSSGGYTQYF,TGTGCCAGCAGCTCCGGGGGATATACGCAGTATTTT
TRBD1,-,TRBJ2-7,TRBV29-1,CSARQGNPYEQYF,TGCAGCGCACGACAGGGAAACCCCTACGAGCAGTACTTC
-,once,TRBJ2-5,TRBV12-3/TRBV12-4,CASSLRRIQETQYF,TGTGCCAGCAGTTTAAGGAGAATTCAAGAGACCCAGTACTTC
TRBD2,-,TRBJ2-2,TRBV4-1,CASSNPGTRASGELFF,TGCGCCAGCAGCAACCCCGGGACTAGAGCTTCCGGGGAGCTGTTTTTT
-,-,TRBJ2-7,TRBV9,CASSVVGGDEQYF,TGTGCCAGCAGCGTAGTGGGGGGAGACGAGCAGTACTTC
-,-,TRBJ1-1,TRBV13,CASKPRGGFAEAFF,TGTGCCAGCAAACCGCGGGGGGGATTCGCTGAAGCTTTCTTT
-,-,TRBJ2-3,TRBV9,CASSVGGLGDTQYF,TGTGCCAGCAGCGTAGGCGGGCTGGGAGATACGCAGTATTTT
-,-,TRBJ2-7,TRBV6-5,CASAFGDQQYF,TGTGCCAGCGCTTTTGGGGATCAGCAGTACTTC
-,-,TRBJ2-3,TRBV28,CASSPPVTDTQYF,TGTGCCAGCAGTCCACCGGTAACAGATACGCAGTATTTT
-,few,TRBJ2-1,TRBV6-2/TRBV6-3,CASRIGNYNEQFF,TGTGCCAGCAGGATAGGGAACTACAATGAGCAGTTCTTC
TRBD1,-,TRBJ1-2,TRBV29-1,CSVFSGQDLNGYTF,TGCAGCGTTTTTTCGGGACAGGATTTAAATGGCTACACCTTC
-,-,TRBJ1-6,TRBV28,CASRRQDYNSPLHF,TGTGCCAGCAGGAGGCAGGACTATAATTCACCCCTCCACTTT
-,many,TRBJ2-7,TRBV30,CAWSGIFPYEQYF,TGTGCCTGGAGCGGAATTTTCCCCTACGAGCAGTACTTC
TRBD1,few,TRBJ2-5,TRBV28,CASSRRQGQETQYF,TGTGCCAGCAGCCGAAGACAGGGCCAAGAGACCCAGTACTTC
-,few,TRBJ2-7,TRBV6-6,CASSPWTVIYEQYF,TGTGCCAGCAGTCCATGGACAGTGATCTACGAGCAGTACTTC
-,-,TRBJ2-2,TRBV12-3/TRBV12-4,CASTPSGSGELFF,TGTGCCAGCACTCCCAGCGGGTCTGGGGAGCTGTTTTTT
-,-,TRBJ2-3,TRBV7-8,CASSSQDAPTDTQYF,TGTGCCAGCAGCTCTCAGGACGCTCCCACAGATACGCAGTATTTT
-,few,TRBJ2-1,TRBV4-1,CASSQVGGNEQFF,TGCGCCAGCAGCCAAGTAGGGGGCAATGAGCAGTTCTTC
-,many,TRBJ2-5,TRBV6-5,CASSPQDGYQETQYF,TGTGCCAGCAGTCCCCAGGATGGGTACCAAGAGACCCAGTACTTC
TRBD1,few,TRBJ1-1,TRBV12-3/TRBV12-4,CASSMGQNRGVFF,TGTGCCAGCAGCATGGGACAGAATCGTGGGGTTTTCTTT
-,-,TRBJ1-1,TRBV6-6,CASSYGQPRNTEAFF,TGTGCCAGCAGTTACGGGCAGCCGCGGAACACTGAAGCTTTCTTT
-,many,TRBJ1-2,TRBV12-3/TRBV12-4,CASRLQGVGNYGYTF,TGTGCCAGCAGGCTACAGGGAGTAGGGAACTATGGCTACACCTTC
-,-,TRBJ1-1,TRBV29-1,CSVEDRRYTEAFF,TGCAGCGTTGAAGATCGCCGTTACACTGAAGCTTTCTTT
-,many,TRBJ2-2,TRBV29-1,CSVAQGAGELFF,TGCAGCGTGGCCCAGGGTGCCGGGGAGCTGTTTTTT
TRBD1,many,TRBJ2-7,TRBV7-2,CASSLSGTETYEQYF,TGTGCCAGCAGCTTATCCGGGACAGAAACCTACGAGCAGTACTTC
-,-,TRBJ1-2,TRBV18,CASSPGGGNYGYTF,TGTGCCAGCTCACCAGGCGGGGGGAACTATGGCTACACCTTC
-,-,TRBJ1-2,TRBV29-1,CSVEVNRGPNYGYTF,TGCAGCGTTGAAGTCAACCGAGGACCTAACTATGGCTACACCTTC
-,-,TRBJ1-2,TRBV11-2,CASSSLRSYGYTF,TGTGCCAGCAGCTCGCTCAGGAGCTATGGCTACACCTTC
-,-,TRBJ1-2,TRBV6-5,CASTRGGNQGGYTF,TGTGCCAGCACTCGCGGGGGGAATCAAGGAGGCTACACCTTC
TRBD1,few,TRBJ2-7,TRBV7-2,CASSFGQGVKEQYF,TGTGCCAGCAGCTTTGGACAGGGAGTAAAGGAGCAGTACTTC
-,once,TRBJ1-2,TRBV10-3,CAIRTDSNYGYTF,TGTGCCATCAGGACGGACAGCAACTATGGCTACACCTTC
-,-,TRBJ1-3,TRBV6-6,CASSYGRGYSGNTIYF,TGTGCCAGCAGTTACGGACGGGGGTACTCTGGAAACACCATATATTTT
-,-,TRBJ2-1,TRBV7-9,CASTLVRVTLESSYNEQFF,TGTGCCAGCACCTTAGTGAGGGTAACCCTTGAAAGCTCCTACAATGAGCAGTTCTTC